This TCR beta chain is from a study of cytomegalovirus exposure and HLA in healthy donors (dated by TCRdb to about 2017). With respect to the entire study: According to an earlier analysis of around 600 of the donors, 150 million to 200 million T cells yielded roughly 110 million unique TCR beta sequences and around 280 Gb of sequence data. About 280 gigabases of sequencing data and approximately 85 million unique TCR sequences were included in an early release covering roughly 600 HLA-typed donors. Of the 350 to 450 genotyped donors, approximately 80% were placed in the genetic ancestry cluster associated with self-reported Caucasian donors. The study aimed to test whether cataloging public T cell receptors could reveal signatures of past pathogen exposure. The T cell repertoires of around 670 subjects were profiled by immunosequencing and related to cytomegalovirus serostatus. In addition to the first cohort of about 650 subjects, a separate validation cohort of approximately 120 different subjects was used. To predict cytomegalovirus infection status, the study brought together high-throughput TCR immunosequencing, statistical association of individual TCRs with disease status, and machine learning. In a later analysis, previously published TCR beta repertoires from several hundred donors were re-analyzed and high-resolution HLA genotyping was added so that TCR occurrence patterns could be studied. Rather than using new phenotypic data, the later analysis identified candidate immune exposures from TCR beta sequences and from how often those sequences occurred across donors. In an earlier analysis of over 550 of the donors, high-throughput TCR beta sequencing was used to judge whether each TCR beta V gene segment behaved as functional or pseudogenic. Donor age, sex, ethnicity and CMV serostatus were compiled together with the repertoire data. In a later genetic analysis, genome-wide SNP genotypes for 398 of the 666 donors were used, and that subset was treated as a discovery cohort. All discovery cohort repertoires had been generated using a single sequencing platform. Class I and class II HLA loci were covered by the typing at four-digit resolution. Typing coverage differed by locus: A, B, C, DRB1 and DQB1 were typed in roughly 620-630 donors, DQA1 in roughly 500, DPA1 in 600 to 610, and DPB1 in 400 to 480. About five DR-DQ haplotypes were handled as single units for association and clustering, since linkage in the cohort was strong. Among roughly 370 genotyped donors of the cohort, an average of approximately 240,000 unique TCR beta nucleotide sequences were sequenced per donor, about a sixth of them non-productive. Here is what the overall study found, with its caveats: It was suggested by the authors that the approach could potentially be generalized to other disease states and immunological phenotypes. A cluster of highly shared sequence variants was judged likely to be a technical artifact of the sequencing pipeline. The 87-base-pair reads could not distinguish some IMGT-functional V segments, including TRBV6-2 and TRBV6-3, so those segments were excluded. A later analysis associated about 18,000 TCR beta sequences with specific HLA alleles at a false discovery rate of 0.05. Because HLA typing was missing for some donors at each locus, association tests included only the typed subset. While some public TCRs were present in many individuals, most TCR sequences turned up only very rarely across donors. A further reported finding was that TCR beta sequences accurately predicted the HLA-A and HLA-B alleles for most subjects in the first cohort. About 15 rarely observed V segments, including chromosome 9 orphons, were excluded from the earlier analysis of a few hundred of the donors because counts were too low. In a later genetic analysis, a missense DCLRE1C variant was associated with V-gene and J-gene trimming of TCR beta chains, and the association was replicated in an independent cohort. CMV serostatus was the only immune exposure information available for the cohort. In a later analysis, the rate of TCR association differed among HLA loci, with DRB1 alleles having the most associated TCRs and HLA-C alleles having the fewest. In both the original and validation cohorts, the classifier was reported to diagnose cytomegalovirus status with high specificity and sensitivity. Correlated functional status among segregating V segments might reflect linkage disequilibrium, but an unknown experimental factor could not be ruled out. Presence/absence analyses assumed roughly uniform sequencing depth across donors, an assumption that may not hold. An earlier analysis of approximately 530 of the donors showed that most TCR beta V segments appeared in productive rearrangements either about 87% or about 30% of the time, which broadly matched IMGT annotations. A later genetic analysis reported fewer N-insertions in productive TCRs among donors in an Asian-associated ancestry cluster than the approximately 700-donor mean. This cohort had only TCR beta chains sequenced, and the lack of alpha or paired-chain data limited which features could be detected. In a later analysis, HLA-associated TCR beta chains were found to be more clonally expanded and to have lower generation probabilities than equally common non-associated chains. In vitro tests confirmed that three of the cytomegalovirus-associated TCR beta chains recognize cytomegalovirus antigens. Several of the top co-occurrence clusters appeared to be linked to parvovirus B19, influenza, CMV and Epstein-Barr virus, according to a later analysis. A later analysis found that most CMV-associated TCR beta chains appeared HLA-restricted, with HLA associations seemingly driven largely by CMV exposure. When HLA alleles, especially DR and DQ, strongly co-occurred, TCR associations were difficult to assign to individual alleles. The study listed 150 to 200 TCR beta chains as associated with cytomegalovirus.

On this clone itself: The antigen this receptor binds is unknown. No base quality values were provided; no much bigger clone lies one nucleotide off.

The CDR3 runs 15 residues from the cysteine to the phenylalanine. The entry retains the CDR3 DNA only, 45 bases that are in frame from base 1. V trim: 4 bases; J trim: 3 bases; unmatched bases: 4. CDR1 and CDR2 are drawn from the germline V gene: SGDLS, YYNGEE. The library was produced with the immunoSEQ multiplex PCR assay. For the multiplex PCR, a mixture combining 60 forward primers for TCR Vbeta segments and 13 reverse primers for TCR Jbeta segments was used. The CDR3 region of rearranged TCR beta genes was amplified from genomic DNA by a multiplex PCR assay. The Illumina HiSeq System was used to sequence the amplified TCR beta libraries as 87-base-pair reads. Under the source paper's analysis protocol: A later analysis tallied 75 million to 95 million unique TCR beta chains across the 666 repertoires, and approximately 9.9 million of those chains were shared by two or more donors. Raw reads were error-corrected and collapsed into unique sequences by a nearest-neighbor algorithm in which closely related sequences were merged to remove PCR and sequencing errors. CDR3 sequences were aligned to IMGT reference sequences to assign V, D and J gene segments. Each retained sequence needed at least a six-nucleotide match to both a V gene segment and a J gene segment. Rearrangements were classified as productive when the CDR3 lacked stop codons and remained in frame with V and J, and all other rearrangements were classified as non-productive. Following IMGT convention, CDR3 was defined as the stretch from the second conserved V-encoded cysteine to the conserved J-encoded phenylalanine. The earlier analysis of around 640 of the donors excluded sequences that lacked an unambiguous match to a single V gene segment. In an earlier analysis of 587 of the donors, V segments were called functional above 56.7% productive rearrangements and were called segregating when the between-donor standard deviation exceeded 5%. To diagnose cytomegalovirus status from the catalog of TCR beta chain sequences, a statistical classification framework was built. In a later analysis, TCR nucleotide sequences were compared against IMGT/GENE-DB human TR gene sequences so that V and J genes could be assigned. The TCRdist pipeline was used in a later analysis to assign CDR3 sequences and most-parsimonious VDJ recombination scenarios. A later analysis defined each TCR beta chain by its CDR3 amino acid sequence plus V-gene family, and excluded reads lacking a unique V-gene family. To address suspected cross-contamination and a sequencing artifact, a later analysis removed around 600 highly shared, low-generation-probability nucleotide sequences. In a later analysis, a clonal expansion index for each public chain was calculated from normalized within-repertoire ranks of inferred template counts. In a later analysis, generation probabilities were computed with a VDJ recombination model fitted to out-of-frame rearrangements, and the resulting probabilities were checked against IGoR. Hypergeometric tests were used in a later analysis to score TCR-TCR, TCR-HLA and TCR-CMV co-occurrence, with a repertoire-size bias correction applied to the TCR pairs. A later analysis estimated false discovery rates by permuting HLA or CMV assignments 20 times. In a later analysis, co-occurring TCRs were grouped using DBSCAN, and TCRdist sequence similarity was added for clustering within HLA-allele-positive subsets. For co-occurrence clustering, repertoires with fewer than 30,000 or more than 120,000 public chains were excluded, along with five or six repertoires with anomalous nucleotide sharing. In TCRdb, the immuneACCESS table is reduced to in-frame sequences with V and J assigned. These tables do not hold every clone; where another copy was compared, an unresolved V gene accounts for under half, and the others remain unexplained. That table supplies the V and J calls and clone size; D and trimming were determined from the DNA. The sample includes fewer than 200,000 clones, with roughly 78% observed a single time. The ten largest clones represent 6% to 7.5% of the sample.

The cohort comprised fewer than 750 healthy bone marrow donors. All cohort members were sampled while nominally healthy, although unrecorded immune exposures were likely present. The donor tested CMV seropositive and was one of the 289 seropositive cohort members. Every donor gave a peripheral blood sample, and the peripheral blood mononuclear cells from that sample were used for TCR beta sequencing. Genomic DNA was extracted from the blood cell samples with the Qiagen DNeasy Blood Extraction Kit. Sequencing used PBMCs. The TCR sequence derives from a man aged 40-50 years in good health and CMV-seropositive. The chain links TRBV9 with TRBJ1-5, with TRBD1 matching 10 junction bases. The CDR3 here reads CASSKGQGNNQPQHF. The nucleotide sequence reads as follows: TGTGCCAGCAGCAAGGGACAGGGGAACAATCAGCCCCAGCATTTT.